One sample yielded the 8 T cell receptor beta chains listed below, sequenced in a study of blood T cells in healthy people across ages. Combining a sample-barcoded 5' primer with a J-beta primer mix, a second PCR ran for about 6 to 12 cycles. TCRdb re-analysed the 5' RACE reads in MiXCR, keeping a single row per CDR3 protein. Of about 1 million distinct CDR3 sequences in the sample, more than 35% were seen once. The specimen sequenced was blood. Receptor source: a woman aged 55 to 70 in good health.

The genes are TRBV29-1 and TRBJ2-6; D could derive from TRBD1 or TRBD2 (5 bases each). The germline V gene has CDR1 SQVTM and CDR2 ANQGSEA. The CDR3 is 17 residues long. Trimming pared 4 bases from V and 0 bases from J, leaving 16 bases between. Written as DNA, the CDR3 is TGCAGCGTTGCTCTAGGCAGGGACCACTCTGGGGCCAACGTCCTGACTTTC. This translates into CSVALGRDHSGANVLTF.

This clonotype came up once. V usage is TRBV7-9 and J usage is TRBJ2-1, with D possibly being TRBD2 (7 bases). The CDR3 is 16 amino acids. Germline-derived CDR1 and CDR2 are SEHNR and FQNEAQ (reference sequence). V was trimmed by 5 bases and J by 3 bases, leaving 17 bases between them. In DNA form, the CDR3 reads TGTGCCAGCAGCCCACTAGGGGGGGCTGACTACAATGAGCAGTTCTTC. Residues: CASSPLGGADYNEQFF.

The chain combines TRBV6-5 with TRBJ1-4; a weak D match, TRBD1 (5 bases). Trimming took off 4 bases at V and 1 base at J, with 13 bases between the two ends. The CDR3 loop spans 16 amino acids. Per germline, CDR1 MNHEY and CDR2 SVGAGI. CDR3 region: CASSSRRQLTNEKLFF. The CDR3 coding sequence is TGTGCCAGCAGTTCGCGAAGACAGTTAACTAATGAAAAACTGTTTTTT.

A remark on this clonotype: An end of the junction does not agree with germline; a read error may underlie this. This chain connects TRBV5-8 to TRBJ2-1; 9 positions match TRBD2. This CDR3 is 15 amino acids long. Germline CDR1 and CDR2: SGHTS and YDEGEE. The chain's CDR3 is CAGRNPGLAVNEQFF. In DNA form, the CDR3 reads TGTGCCGGCAGAAACCCGGGACTAGCTGTAAATGAGCAGTTCTTC.

CDR3 amino acids: CASKPSGELDEQFF. In DNA form, the CDR3 reads TGCGCCAGCAAACCTAGCGGGGAGCTCGATGAGCAGTTCTTC. This rearrangement joins TRBV5-1 to TRBJ2-1, with 9 nucleotides matching TRBD2. CDR1 is SGHRS, CDR2 YFSETQ, per germline. V gave up 6 bases and J gave up 8 bases; unmatched junction bases: 9. The CDR3 sequence is 14 residues long.

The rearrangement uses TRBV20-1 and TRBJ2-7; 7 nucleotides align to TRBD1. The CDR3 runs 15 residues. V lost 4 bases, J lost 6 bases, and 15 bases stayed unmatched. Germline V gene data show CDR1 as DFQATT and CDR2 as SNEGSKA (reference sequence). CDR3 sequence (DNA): TGCAGTGCTATCGGACAGGAGCCGAAGGTGGGCGAGCAGTACTTC. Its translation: CSAIGQEPKVGEQYF.

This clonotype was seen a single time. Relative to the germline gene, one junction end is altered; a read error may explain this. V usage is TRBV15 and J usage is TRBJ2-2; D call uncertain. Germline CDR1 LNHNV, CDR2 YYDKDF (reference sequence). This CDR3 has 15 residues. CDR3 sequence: CATSDRKVNIGELFF. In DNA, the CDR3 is TGTGCCACCAGTGATCGCAAGGTGAACATCGGGGAGCTGTTTTTT.

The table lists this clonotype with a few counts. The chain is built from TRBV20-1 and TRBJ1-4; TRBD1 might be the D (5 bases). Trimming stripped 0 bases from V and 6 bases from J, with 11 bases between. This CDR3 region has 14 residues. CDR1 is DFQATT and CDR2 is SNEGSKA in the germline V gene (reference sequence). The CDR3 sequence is CSARETVGDEKLFF. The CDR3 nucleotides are TGCAGTGCTAGAGAGACAGTAGGGGATGAAAAACTGTTTTTT.